What follows is one TCR beta chain and its context. This sample is drawn from a study of PD-L1 blockade in urothelial cancer. Study details: Analyses were performed on blood at 3 weeks after treatment start (the second dose) and at 6 weeks. Each blood sample yielded a median of 141,255 T cells.

Germline V lookup: CDR1 KGHSH, CDR2 LQKENI. The CDR3 contains 16 residues. Trimming at V came to 3 bases and at J to 3 bases, leaving 8 bases not matched to a gene. The authors spiked synthetic TCR analog templates into each PCR. Using immunoSEQ multiplex PCR, the repertoire was profiled, and TCRdb retains in-frame clones only, with some absent. The sample lists over 100,000 clones; approximately 90% were seen once. The time point here: peripheral blood 6 weeks after treatment start. This TCR was sampled from a man aged 55 to 70 with urothelial cancer. This sequence joins TRBV18 and TRBJ1-3, with 7 bases that match TRBD1. The sample consisted of PBMCs, taken around atezolizumab (anti-PD-L1) treatment. The CDR3 sequence is CASSPNRGGGGNTIYF. The CDR3 bases are TGTGCCAGCTCACCGAACAGGGGCGGCGGTGGAAACACCATATATTTT.